This record concerns one T cell receptor beta chain sequence. In the study's own analysis: Researchers report that nucleated cell counts were estimated from reference gene primer amplification. Assay used: immunoSEQ multiplex PCR; TCRdb lists only in-frame clones, some missing. Clonal size and the V and J genes are those of that table, whereas D and trimming came from the DNA. This table holds about 180,000 clones, roughly four fifths found once. This CDR3 spans 14 amino acids. The germline V and J ends were trimmed by 3 bases and 1 base, with 9 bases remaining between them. Looked up from germline, CDR1 is LGHNA and CDR2 is YSLEER. The Seattle site enrolled patients during active infection and followed them longitudinally. This sample stems from a study of blood T cell repertoires in COVID-19. Study information: Whether acute or convalescent, the COVID-19 samples came from the United States, Italy and Spain. PBMCs, B-cell-depleted T cells, or T cells were the source of the cDNA or gDNA that made up the material.

The sequence came from a woman in her 70s with COVID-19, enrolled during active disease. The rearrangement joins TRBV4-3 to TRBJ2-5; D is uncertain. Sequences were obtained from peripheral blood. Here the CDR3 DNA reads TGCGCCAGCAGCCAGACCCCTAGCCAAGAGACCCAGTACTTC. Its protein product is CASSQTPSQETQYF.